This passage covers 30 T cell receptor beta chains from one sample sequenced in a study of blood T cell repertoires in COVID-19. Clones were read by immunoSEQ multiplex PCR, and TCRdb kept only the in-frame ones, dropping some. The data show roughly 170,000 clones, about 80% seen once. What was sequenced was PBMCs or T cells enriched from blood (not recorded which). These receptor sequences come from a man between 45 and 60 years old who had recovered from COVID-19.

This chain uses TRBV5-4 with TRBJ2-3; D is perhaps TRBD2 (6 bases). Trimming pared 4 bases from V and 3 bases from J, leaving 24 bases between. Germline V gene lookup returns CDR1 SGHNT and CDR2 YYREEE (reference sequence). The CDR3 runs to 18 residues. The CDR3 sequence: CASSLLAPGTFGTDTQYF. The DNA for the CDR3 is TGTGCCAGCAGCCTACTAGCCCCCGGGACTTTTGGTACAGATACGCAGTATTTT.

The chain is built from TRBV6-5 and TRBJ1-4; 7 bases match TRBD1. This CDR3 is built from 15 residues. Germline trimming cut 4 bases from V and 5 bases from J; bases unmatched to any gene: 7. Germline V gives CDR1 MNHEY, CDR2 SVGAGI. DNA for the CDR3: TGTGCCAGCAGTTTTCGGACAGGCCAGAATGAAAAACTGTTTTTT. Translated: CASSFRTGQNEKLFF.

This chain links TRBV27 with TRBJ1-1; D gene ambiguous. The CDR3 is 13 amino acids. The germline gives CDR1 MNHEY, CDR2 SMNVEV (reference sequence). Between the trimmed V and J ends, which lost 6 bases and 4 bases, there was a span of 12 bases. For the CDR3, the DNA is TGTGCCAGCAGCGCCTTTTCGGGCACTGAAGCTTTCTTT. Its translation is CASSAFSGTEAFF.

The rearrangement uses TRBV5-1 and TRBJ2-5; a possible D gene is TRBD2 (5 bases). Germline V gives CDR1 SGHRS, CDR2 YFSETQ. This CDR3 contains 17 residues. V was trimmed by 0 bases and J by 5 bases, leaving 20 bases between them. Written as DNA, the CDR3 is TGCGCCAGCAGCTTGGCGGGCTCGGGCAGCGGTAGGGAGACCCAGTACTTC. The encoded protein is CASSLAGSGSGRETQYF.

V gene TRBV14 combines with J gene TRBJ2-1; TRBD1 matches 7 bases. The germline CDR1 and CDR2 sequences are SGHDN and FVKESK. V dropped 0 bases and J dropped 7; count of bases not matched to a gene: 9. There are 16 residues in the CDR3. This CDR3 reads CASSQDPRGWQNEQFF. The CDR3 coding sequence is TGTGCCAGCAGCCAAGATCCCAGGGGGTGGCAGAATGAGCAGTTCTTC.

The V call is TRBV10-2, the J call TRBJ1-1; 8 bases agree with TRBD1. The J segment lost 8 bases and the V segment lost 6 bases, leaving 5 bases of the junction unmatched. The germline CDR1 and CDR2 sequences are WSHSY and SAAADI. The CDR3 covers 12 residues. In DNA form, the CDR3 reads TGCGCCAGCAGAACACAGGGGGGGGAAGCTTTCTTT. This codes for CASRTQGGEAFF.

The chain is built from TRBV27 and TRBJ1-4, with D unclear. Germline V lookup: CDR1 MNHEY, CDR2 SMNVEV (reference sequence). Trimming removed 3 bases at V and 0 bases at J, with 8 bases between. This CDR3 has 15 residues. DNA of the CDR3: TGTGCCAGCAGTTTTGCGGGGTCAACTAATGAAAAACTGTTTTTT. Residues: CASSFAGSTNEKLFF.

The chain recombines TRBV28 with TRBJ1-2, with D maybe TRBD1 (6 bases). Trimming took 5 bases from V and 2 from J, leaving 27 bases between them. The CDR3 consists of 19 residues. Germline assignment: CDR1 MDHEN and CDR2 SYDVKM. Written as DNA, the CDR3 is TGTGCCAGCAGTCCTACCTGGACAGAGGACATCGCAGAAAACTATGGCTACACCTTC. Translated: CASSPTWTEDIAENYGYTF.

The V and J genes are TRBV6-5 and TRBJ1-2, with a weak D call TRBD1 (6 bases). The CDR3 is made up of 13 amino acids. Trimming took off 1 base at V and 4 bases at J, with 7 bases between the two ends. Germline V gene data show CDR1 as MNHEY and CDR2 as SVGAGI. For the CDR3, the DNA is TGTGCCAGCAGTTACTTACAGGGCTATGGCTACACCTTC. It specifies CASSYLQGYGYTF.

This rearrangement joins TRBV18 to TRBJ1-1; TRBD1 is a possible D gene (5 bases). Trimming cost V 4 bases and J 0 bases, with 12 bases left between them. Germline V gene sequence: CDR1 KGHSH, CDR2 LQKENI. The CDR3 sequence is 15 residues long. CDR3 sequence reads: CASSLTEGMNTEAFF. CDR3 in DNA: TGTGCCAGCTCACTAACGGAGGGGATGAACACTGAAGCTTTCTTT.

CDR3 sequence (DNA): TGTGCCAGCAGCCAAGTACATGCGGTTGGAAGGAAGCAGTACTTC. Translated: CASSQVHAVGRKQYF. The rearrangement links TRBV3-1 (or the pseudogene TRBV3-2) to TRBJ2-7; D remains unclear. The germline CDR1 and CDR2 sequences are LGHDT and YNNKEL (reference sequence). The CDR3 contains 15 residues. V was clipped by 1 base and J by 8 bases, with 18 bases between them.

The chain uses TRBV6-1 and TRBJ2-7, with 9 bases fitting TRBD1. The CDR3 covers 15 residues. V trimming: 0 bases; J trimming: 5 bases; junction bases outside the gene matches: 5. Per germline, CDR1 MNHNS and CDR2 SASEGT. The CDR3, as DNA: TGTGCCAGCAGTGAAGCGGGACAGGGAATCGACGAGCAGTACTTC. Translated: CASSEAGQGIDEQYF.

This clone was counted once. The CDR3 here is CASRIERLYNSPLHF. The CDR3 nucleotides read TGTGCCAGCAGGATAGAGAGACTTTATAATTCACCCCTCCACTTT. The chain uses TRBV28 and TRBJ1-6, with D unclear. V lost 6 bases and J lost 4, with 13 bases in between. The CDR3 totals 15 residues. Germline CDR1 and CDR2: MDHEN and SYDVKM.

The V and J genes are TRBV19 and TRBJ1-5; D call uncertain. The V and J ends lost 1 base and 8 bases respectively, with 9 bases between them. Germline V gives CDR1 LNHDA, CDR2 SQIVND (reference sequence). This CDR3 has 13 amino acids. In DNA form, the CDR3 reads TGTGCCAGTAGTATAGCGAGGCAGAAGCCCCAGCATTTT. Translation: CASSIARQKPQHF. Full variable domain (outside the CDR3, taken from reference TRBV19 and TRBJ1-5): DGGITQSPKYLFRKEGQNVTLSCEQNLNHDAMYWYRQDPGQGLRLIYYSQIVNDFQKGDIAEGYSVSREKKESFPLTVTSAQKNPTAFYLCASSIARQKPQHFGDGTRLSIL.

The table lists this clone with a few counts. The rearrangement joins TRBV4-1 to TRBJ2-7; D might be TRBD2 (5 bases). Trimming took 0 bases from V and 2 from J, leaving 11 bases between them. CDR3 size: 15 residues. Germline V gene sequence: CDR1 MGHRA, CDR2 YSYEKL. CDR3 protein: CASSQEGFGAYEQYF. In nucleotides, the CDR3 is TGCGCCAGCAGCCAAGAAGGGTTCGGGGCCTACGAGCAGTACTTC.

This chain joins TRBV2 and TRBJ1-2; 8 positions match TRBD1. V dropped 6 bases and J dropped 1; count of bases not matched to a gene: 7. In germline, CDR1 is SNHLY, CDR2 FYNNEI. The CDR3 has 15 residues. The CDR3 sequence is CASRGTGGDNYGYTF. The CDR3 DNA reads TGTGCCAGCAGGGGGACAGGAGGAGATAACTATGGCTACACCTTC.

In its sample, this clone was seen a few times. This sequence joins TRBV6-5 and TRBJ1-1; 8 bases map to TRBD1. Germline values: CDR1 MNHEY, CDR2 SVGAGI. V gave up 6 bases and J gave up 5 bases; unmatched junction bases: 8. The CDR3 sequence is 14 residues long. The chain's CDR3 is CASRPQGAGTEAFF. CDR3 nucleotide sequence: TGTGCCAGCAGGCCCCAGGGGGCTGGGACTGAAGCTTTCTTT.

The chain uses TRBV2 and TRBJ2-2, with 10 bases lining up with TRBD2. Germline V lookup: CDR1 SNHLY, CDR2 FYNNEI. The CDR3 loop spans 15 amino acids. V was clipped by 6 bases and J by 7 bases; unmatched bases: 8. CDR3 sequence: CASRRTSGSGGELFF. The DNA for the CDR3 is TGTGCCAGCAGGAGGACTAGCGGCTCCGGCGGGGAGCTGTTTTTT.

This clone was detected once. V gene TRBV13 combines with J gene TRBJ2-7; TRBD2 is a possible D gene (5 bases). CDR3 length: 16 amino acids. V was shortened by 0 bases and J by 0 bases, with 12 bases between the two germline ends. The germline V gene has CDR1 PRHDT and CDR2 FYEKMQ (reference sequence). CDR3 in DNA: TGTGCCAGCAGCTTAGGCCCGAGAGGGAGCTCCTACGAGCAGTACTTC. Amino acid sequence: CASSLGPRGSSYEQYF.

The gene calls are TRBV19 and TRBJ1-5; D might be TRBD1 (5 bases). CDR3 length equals 15 residues. V lost 7 bases and J lost 4, with 17 bases in between. Germline CDR1 reads LNHDA; CDR2 reads SQIVND (reference sequence). CDR3 amino acids: CASTYQGGVNQPQHF. CDR3 in DNA: TGTGCCAGTACATATCAGGGAGGGGTTAATCAGCCCCAGCATTTT.

The chain joins TRBV7-2 to TRBJ2-5; 8 positions agree with TRBD2. Germline V gives CDR1 SGHTA, CDR2 FQGNSA. The CDR3 totals 15 residues. Unmatched junction bases numbered 7, after V lost 2 bases and J lost 5 bases. The CDR3 nucleotides read TGTGCCAGCAGCTTAAGACTAGCGTACGCTGAGACCCAGTACTTC. Its protein product is CASSLRLAYAETQYF.

This clone was detected only once. The chain combines TRBV25-1 with TRBJ1-2; 9 nucleotides agree with TRBD1. V lost 4 bases to trimming and J lost 3 bases; unmatched junction nucleotides: 0. Germline V gene sequence: CDR1 MGHDK, CDR2 SYGVNS. The CDR3 sequence is 13 residues long. CDR3 protein: CASSGTGDYGYTF. CDR3 bases: TGTGCCAGCAGTGGGACAGGGGACTATGGCTACACCTTC.

The table lists this clone with a few counts. Written as DNA, the CDR3 is TGTGCCAGCAGTTTACTGGGCGTAATGTCCTACGAGCAGTACTTC. Residues: CASSLLGVMSYEQYF. This rearrangement joins TRBV28 to TRBJ2-7; D unclear. Per germline, CDR1 MDHEN and CDR2 SYDVKM. The CDR3 spans 15 residues. V gave up 2 bases and J gave up 1 base, with 12 bases separating them.

This rearrangement joins TRBV5-4 to TRBJ1-6, with a weak D call TRBD1 (5 bases). Germline V lookup: CDR1 SGHNT, CDR2 YYREEE (reference sequence). V was shortened by 0 bases and J by 6 bases, with 19 bases between the two germline ends. CDR3 size: 18 residues. In DNA form, the CDR3 reads TGTGCCAGCAGCTTGGTTCAGGGAGGTCTCGGGGTTAATTCACCCCTCCACTTT. The encoded protein is CASSLVQGGLGVNSPLHF. Together with reference TRBV5-4 and TRBJ1-6, the CDR3 gives the full variable domain: ETGVTQSPTHLIKTRGQQVTLRCSSQSGHNTVSWYQQALGQGPQFIFQYYREEENGRGNFPPRFSGLQFPNYSSELNVNALELDDSALYLCASSLVQGGLGVNSPLHFGNGTRLTVT.

This clone has a handful of counts. The chain links TRBV9 to TRBJ1-1; maybe TRBD1 (5 bases). The CDR3 length is 14 residues. Germline V gene data show CDR1 as SGDLS and CDR2 as YYNGEE. The V end lost 3 bases, the J end lost 1 base, and 10 bases lay between the germline ends. CDR3 sequence: CASSEGHPNTEAFF. In DNA form, the CDR3 reads TGTGCCAGCAGCGAAGGACACCCGAACACTGAAGCTTTCTTT. Together with reference TRBV9 and TRBJ1-1, the CDR3 gives the full variable domain: DSGVTQTPKHLITATGQRVTLRCSPRSGDLSVYWYQQSLDQGLQFLIQYYNGEERAKGNILERFSAQQFPDLHSELNLSSLELGDSALYFCASSEGHPNTEAFFGQGTRLTVV.

This chain connects TRBV21-1 to TRBJ1-6; whether TRBD1, the table's D call, matches the DNA was not checked. TRBV21-1 is classified as a pseudogene. The CDR3 is 14 amino acids. The CDR3 loop reads CASSKVPGGSPLHF. CDR3 nucleotides: TGTGCCAGCAGCAAAGTCCCAGGTGGGTCACCCCTCCACTTT.

The chain recombines TRBV7-3 with TRBJ2-7; 8 bases match TRBD2. V shed 1 base and J 2 bases; nucleotides not matched to a gene: 13. The CDR3 extends over 18 amino acids. Germline V gives CDR1 SGHTA, CDR2 FQGTGA. CDR3 residues: CASSLMAIGSGGPYEQYF. Written as DNA, the CDR3 is TGTGCCAGCAGCTTAATGGCCATCGGGAGCGGGGGACCCTACGAGCAGTACTTC.

V is TRBV5-4 and J is TRBJ2-7; 7 nucleotides align to TRBD1. The CDR3 covers 13 residues. CDR1 SGHNT and CDR2 YYREEE come from the germline V gene (reference sequence). V lost 7 bases, J lost 3 bases, and 7 bases stayed unmatched. The CDR3 protein is CASRQGVNYEQYF. For the CDR3, the DNA is TGTGCCAGCCGCCAGGGGGTAAACTACGAGCAGTACTTC. Filled out from reference TRBV5-4 and TRBJ2-7, the complete variable domain reads ETGVTQSPTHLIKTRGQQVTLRCSSQSGHNTVSWYQQALGQGPQFIFQYYREEENGRGNFPPRFSGLQFPNYSSELNVNALELDDSALYLCASRQGVNYEQYFGPGTRLTVT.

The sample holds a few counts of this clone. CDR3 protein: CASRPKGGSLQETQYF. The CDR3 DNA follows: TGTGCCAGCAGGCCTAAAGGGGGCAGCTTACAAGAGACCCAGTACTTC. The chain joins TRBV21-1 to TRBJ2-5; the DNA was not compared with TRBD1, the D call given in the table. TRBV21-1 is labeled a pseudogene. The CDR3 is 16 residues long.

The chain combines TRBV6-5 with TRBJ2-2, with 10 nucleotides matching TRBD1. Germline-derived CDR1 and CDR2 are MNHEY and SVGAGI. With V trimmed by 7 bases and J by 5 bases, 7 bases remained unmatched. This CDR3 has 15 residues. CDR3 residues: CASNRDRGGTGELFF. The CDR3 region has the DNA TGTGCCAGCAATCGGGACAGGGGCGGGACCGGGGAGCTGTTTTTT.